The next 14 T cell receptor beta chains were all read from a single sample in a study of CD8+CD57+ T cells in acquired aplastic anemia. For sequencing, patients were chosen who had shown expansion of CD8+CD57+ cells by flow cytometry. Investigators profiled TCR beta VDJ and CDR3 from genomic DNA template. One entry per CDR3 protein results from TCRdb running MiXCR on the reads. The table records 400,000 to 600,000 distinct CDR3 sequences, about a third of them present only once. The sequenced sample consisted of sorted CD4+, CD8+, or CD8+CD57+ T cells (not recorded which) from PBMCs. These receptors were taken from a human donor with aplastic anemia.

With respect to this clonotype: This clone may be a read error of a much larger clone one base away. This sequence joins TRBV24-1 and TRBJ1-5, with D possibly TRBD1 on 5 matching bases. Germline-derived CDR1 and CDR2 are KGHDR and SFDVKD. The CDR3 length is 18 residues. Here the CDR3 reads CAASDSWWSGTENQPQHF. In nucleotides, the CDR3 is TGTGCCGCCAGTGATTCCTGGTGGAGCGGGACGGAAAATCAGCCCCAGCATTTT.

The chain links TRBV20-1 to TRBJ1-2; TRBD1 aligns across 10 bases. Germline V gene data show CDR1 as DFQATT and CDR2 as SNEGSKA (reference sequence). Unmatched junction bases numbered 7, after V lost 0 bases and J lost 3 bases. There are 16 residues in the CDR3. DNA for the CDR3: TGCAGTGCTAGAGATTACTCCGGGACAGGGGACTATGGCTACACCTTC. Amino acids: CSARDYSGTGDYGYTF.

This clonotype was counted many times. The chain joins TRBV7-9 to TRBJ2-5; the D is unclear. The CDR3 spans 16 residues. The germline CDR1 and CDR2 sequences are SEHNR and FQNEAQ (reference sequence). The V gene lost 5 bases and the J gene lost 3 bases, with 19 bases spanning the gap. CDR3 nucleotide sequence: TGTGCCAGCAGCCAGCCCGCCCTGAGGCACGAAGAGACCCAGTACTTC. Translating it yields CASSQPALRHEETQYF.

The chain joins TRBV20-1 to TRBJ1-6; the D gene is possibly TRBD1 (6 bases). V lost 6 bases, J lost 7 bases, and 19 bases lay in between. Germline V gene lookup returns CDR1 DFQATT and CDR2 SNEGSKA (reference sequence). The CDR3 spans 15 residues. The CDR3 region is CSASSQADRNSPLHF. In DNA, the CDR3 is TGCAGTGCCAGCAGCCAAGCGGACAGAAATTCACCCCTCCACTTT.

CDR3: CASSLRGGTNTGELFF. The CDR3 coding sequence is TGTGCCAGCAGCTTAAGGGGAGGGACGAACACCGGGGAGCTGTTTTTT. V is TRBV7-3 and J is TRBJ2-2; 7 bases align to TRBD2. This CDR3 spans 16 amino acids. Germline CDR1 and CDR2: SGHTA and FQGTGA. Losses at the gene ends were 1 base for V and 0 bases for J; bases not matched to a gene: 2.

There are many counts of this clonotype. The chain joins TRBV24-1 to TRBJ2-2; D not resolved. Germline V gene sequence: CDR1 KGHDR, CDR2 SFDVKD. Trimming left V 7 bases short and J 6 bases short, with 14 bases between. The CDR3 is made up of 14 amino acids. The CDR3 region has the DNA TGTGCCACCAGCCCAGCCCTGTCATCCGGGGAGCTGTTTTTT. Protein: CATSPALSSGELFF.

This clonotype was detected only a few times. The chain carries TRBV20-1 and TRBJ1-5; D uncertain. Trimming took off 1 base at V and 4 bases at J, with 11 bases between the two ends. Germline CDR1 and CDR2: DFQATT and SNEGSKA (reference sequence). This CDR3 contains 14 residues. The CDR3 nucleotides are TGCAGTGCTAGAGCTGTAGGGAGGAATCAGCCCCAGCATTTT. Amino acid sequence: CSARAVGRNQPQHF.

The V call is TRBV10-3, the J call TRBJ1-1, with D perhaps matching TRBD1 (6 bases). V was cut by 0 bases and J by 4 bases, with 12 bases left in between. This CDR3 is 15 amino acids long. The germline CDR1 and CDR2 sequences are ENHRY and SYGVKD. This CDR3 is CAISESTLGGTEAFF. The DNA of the CDR3 is TGTGCCATCAGTGAGTCTACGCTAGGGGGCACTGAAGCTTTCTTT.

J is TRBJ2-1 and V is TRBV30; maybe TRBD2 (5 bases). The CDR3 is 12 amino acids. V lost 4 bases to trimming and J lost 10 bases, with 14 bases between them. The germline CDR1 and CDR2 sequences are GTSNPN and SVGIG (reference sequence). The CDR3 loop reads CAWIRGPYEQFF. CDR3 in DNA: TGTGCCTGGATCCGGGGTCCCTACGAGCAGTTCTTC.

This clonotype was observed a few times. This sequence is one base from a far larger clone and is likely a read error. V gene TRBV12-3 or TRBV12-4 combines with J gene TRBJ2-7, with 7 bases matching TRBD1. CDR3 size: 13 residues. V dropped 6 bases and J dropped 3; count of bases not matched to a gene: 5. This CDR3 reads CASSLGQIYEQYF. DNA for the CDR3: TGTGCCAGCAGCCTGGGACAGATCTACGAGCAGTACTTC.

This clonotype has a count of ten or more. The chain carries TRBV2 and TRBJ1-2; tentative D call: TRBD1 (6 bases). The CDR3 loop spans 15 amino acids. With 6 bases removed from V and 2 bases from J, the gap between germline ends came to 16 bases. From germline, CDR1 is SNHLY and CDR2 FYNNEI. CDR3 residues: CASRLTGPLNYGYTF. DNA for the CDR3: TGTGCCAGCAGGCTGACAGGCCCTTTAAACTATGGCTACACCTTC.

This clonotype was counted at least ten times. J is TRBJ2-3 and V is TRBV7-9, with a weak D call TRBD1 (5 bases). With 1 base removed from V and 2 bases from J, the gap between germline ends came to 7 bases. The CDR3 totals 14 residues. Germline V CDR1 and CDR2: SEHNR, FQNEAQ (reference sequence). The CDR3 spells CASSLGQYTDTQYF. CDR3 DNA: TGTGCCAGCAGCTTAGGACAGTACACAGATACGCAGTATTTT.

This clonotype came up once. This sequence joins TRBV7-2 and TRBJ2-3; no reliable D call. The V and J ends lost 3 bases and 4 bases respectively, with 17 bases between them. Germline loops: CDR1 SGHTA, CDR2 FQGNSA. This CDR3 contains 16 residues. The CDR3 DNA reads as TGTGCCAGCAGCTTGATGTGGCCTGAAGTCGCAGATACGCAGTATTTT. Protein sequence: CASSLMWPEVADTQYF. Based on the CDR3 plus reference TRBV7-2 and TRBJ2-3, the full variable domain is GAGVSQSPSNKVTEKGKDVELRCDPISGHTALYWYRQSLGQGLEFLIYFQGNSAPDKSGLPSDRFSAERTGGSVSTLTIQRTQQEDSAVYLCASSLMWPEVADTQYFGPGTRLTVL.

This clonotype showed up many times. The DNA for the CDR3 is TGTGCCAGCAGGGGAAAGGCTTCGACGAGCGGGGGACAAGAGACCCAGTACTTC. This encodes CASRGKASTSGGQETQYF. The chain is built from TRBV2 and TRBJ2-5; 8 bases match TRBD2. Trimming took 6 bases from V and 2 from J; bases not matched to a gene: 17. The CDR3 runs to 18 residues. Germline CDR1 and CDR2: SNHLY and FYNNEI.